The 5 T cell receptor beta chains listed next were all sequenced from one sample in a study of cytomegalovirus exposure and HLA in healthy donors. A multiplex PCR was run with 60 Vbeta primers and 13 Jbeta primers. The method was immunoSEQ multiplex PCR; TCRdb's version includes in-frame clones alone and lacks a portion of them. The sample totals 80,000 to 100,000 clones; its top ten clones hold around 3.4%. Sample: PBMCs. The receptors come from a woman aged 25 to 45 in good health and CMV-seronegative.

The chain joins TRBV10-3 to TRBJ1-4; weak D call: TRBD1 (6 bases). Trimming removed 6 bases from V and 2 bases from J, with 10 bases in between. Per germline, CDR1 ENHRY and CDR2 SYGVKD. This CDR3 has 14 residues. CDR3: CAIRDTGTNEKLFF. CDR3 in DNA: TGTGCCATCAGGGATACAGGGACTAATGAAAAACTGTTTTTT.

This chain links TRBV6-4 with TRBJ2-3; TRBD2 aligns across 15 bases. CDR1 and CDR2 (germline): MRHNA, SNTAGT. The ends lost 4 bases at V and 2 bases at J; junction bases unmatched: 1. The CDR3 sequence is 16 residues long. The CDR3 region is CASSGTSGGATDTQYF. The CDR3 DNA is TGTGCCAGCAGTGGGACTAGCGGGGGGGCCACAGATACGCAGTATTTT.

The rearrangement links TRBV11-2 to TRBJ2-2, with unresolved D. The V end was cut by 5 bases, the J end by 3 bases, with 16 bases between. The V gene's germline CDR1 is SGHAT and CDR2 FQNNGV. This CDR3 spans 16 amino acids. This CDR3 is CASSPAARLYTGELFF. CDR3 DNA sequence: TGTGCCAGCAGCCCCGCCGCCCGACTTTACACCGGGGAGCTGTTTTTT.

This rearrangement joins TRBV4-1 to TRBJ2-7, with D uncertain. Germline V gene lookup returns CDR1 MGHRA and CDR2 YSYEKL. Trimming took off 1 base at V and 0 bases at J, with 7 bases between the two ends. The CDR3 extends over 14 amino acids. The CDR3 protein is CASSQGRSSYEQYF. The CDR3 DNA is TGCGCCAGCAGCCAAGGCCGGAGCTCCTACGAGCAGTACTTC.

V is TRBV10-3 and J is TRBJ1-2; D might be TRBD1 (6 bases). The CDR3 runs to 13 residues. Trimming took off 8 bases at V and 5 bases at J, with 15 bases between the two ends. The V gene's germline CDR1 is ENHRY and CDR2 SYGVKD. CDR3 sequence reads: CAIARDILYGYTF. The CDR3 nucleotides are TGTGCCATCGCCCGGGACATTTTATATGGCTACACCTTC.